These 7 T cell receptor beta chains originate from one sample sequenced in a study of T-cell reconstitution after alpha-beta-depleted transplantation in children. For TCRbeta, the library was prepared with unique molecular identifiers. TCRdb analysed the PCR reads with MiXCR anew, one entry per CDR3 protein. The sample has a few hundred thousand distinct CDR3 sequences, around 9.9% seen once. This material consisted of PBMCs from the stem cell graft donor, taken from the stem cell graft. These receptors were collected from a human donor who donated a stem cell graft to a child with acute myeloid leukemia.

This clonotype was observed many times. The CDR3 is CASSQDVTQPQHF. The CDR3 DNA sequence: TGTGCCAGCAGCCAAGACGTGACTCAGCCCCAGCATTTT. This rearrangement joins TRBV3-1 to TRBJ1-5, with unresolved D. Germline V gene data show CDR1 as LGHDT and CDR2 as YNNKEL (reference sequence). The germline V and J ends were trimmed by 0 bases and 6 bases, with 6 bases remaining between them. The CDR3 is 13 amino acids.

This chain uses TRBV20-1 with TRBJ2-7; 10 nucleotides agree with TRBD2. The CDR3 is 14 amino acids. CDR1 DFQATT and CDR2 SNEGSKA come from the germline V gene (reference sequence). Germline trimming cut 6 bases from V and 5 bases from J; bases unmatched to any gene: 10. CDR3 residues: CSANLAGVVHEQYF. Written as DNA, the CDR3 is TGCAGTGCAAATCTAGCGGGAGTGGTACACGAGCAGTACTTC.

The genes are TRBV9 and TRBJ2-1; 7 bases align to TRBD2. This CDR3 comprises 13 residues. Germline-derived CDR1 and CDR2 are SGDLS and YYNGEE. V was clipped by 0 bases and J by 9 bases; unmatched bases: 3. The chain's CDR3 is CASSVARTSEQFF. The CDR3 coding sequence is TGTGCCAGCAGCGTAGCCAGGACTAGTGAGCAGTTCTTC.

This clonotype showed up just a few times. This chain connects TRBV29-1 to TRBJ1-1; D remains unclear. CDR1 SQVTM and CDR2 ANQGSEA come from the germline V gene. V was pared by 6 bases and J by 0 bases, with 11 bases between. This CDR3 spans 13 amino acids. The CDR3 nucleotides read TGCAGCGTCAGCGAAACGGTGAACACTGAAGCTTTCTTT. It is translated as CSVSETVNTEAFF.

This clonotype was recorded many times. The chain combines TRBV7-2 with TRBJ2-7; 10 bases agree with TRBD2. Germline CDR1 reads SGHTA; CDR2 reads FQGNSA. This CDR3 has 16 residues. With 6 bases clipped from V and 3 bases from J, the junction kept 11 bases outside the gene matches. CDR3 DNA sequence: TGTGCCAGCAGTCTGCTACTAGCGGGACCCTTCTACGAGCAGTACTTC. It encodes CASSLLLAGPFYEQYF.

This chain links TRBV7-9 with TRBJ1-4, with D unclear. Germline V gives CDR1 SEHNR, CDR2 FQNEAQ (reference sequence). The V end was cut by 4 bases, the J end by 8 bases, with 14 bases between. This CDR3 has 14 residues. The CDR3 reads CASSSSALGEKLFF. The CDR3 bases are TGTGCCAGCAGCTCGTCGGCCCTAGGCGAAAAACTGTTTTTT.

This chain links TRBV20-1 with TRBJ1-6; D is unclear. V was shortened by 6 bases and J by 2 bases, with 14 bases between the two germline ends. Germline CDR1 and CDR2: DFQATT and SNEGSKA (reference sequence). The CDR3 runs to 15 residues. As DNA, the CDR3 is TGCAGTGCCCACGCCCATGCTGCCTATAATTCACCCCTCCACTTT. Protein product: CSAHAHAAYNSPLHF.